The T cell receptor beta chain described here comes from a study of blood T cells in healthy people across ages. Trimming cost V 0 bases and J 5 bases; bases outside gene matches: 7. Germline values: CDR1 LGHNA, CDR2 YNFKEQ. This CDR3 has 16 residues. PCR was performed a second time for about 7 to 12 cycles using a sample-barcoded 5' primer and a J-beta primer mix. Each CDR3 protein is one row after TCRdb ran MiXCR on the 5' RACE reads. This sample carries some 760,000 distinct CDR3 sequences, around 25% of them seen once, and the ten largest clones take more than 8.5%. This same sample was also taken into another study, of T cells of mothers and their children. This second report adds: Normalized overlap was always slightly, never significantly, higher in related than unrelated mother-child pairs.

The TCR comes from a boy between 5 and 17 years old in good health. The sequencing sample was made of blood. V gene TRBV4-2 combines with J gene TRBJ2-1; 7 bases are shared with TRBD2. DNA of the CDR3: TGTGCCAGCAGCCAAGACGCCGCGGGGGTCAACAATGAGCAGTTCTTC. It specifies CASSQDAAGVNNEQFF.